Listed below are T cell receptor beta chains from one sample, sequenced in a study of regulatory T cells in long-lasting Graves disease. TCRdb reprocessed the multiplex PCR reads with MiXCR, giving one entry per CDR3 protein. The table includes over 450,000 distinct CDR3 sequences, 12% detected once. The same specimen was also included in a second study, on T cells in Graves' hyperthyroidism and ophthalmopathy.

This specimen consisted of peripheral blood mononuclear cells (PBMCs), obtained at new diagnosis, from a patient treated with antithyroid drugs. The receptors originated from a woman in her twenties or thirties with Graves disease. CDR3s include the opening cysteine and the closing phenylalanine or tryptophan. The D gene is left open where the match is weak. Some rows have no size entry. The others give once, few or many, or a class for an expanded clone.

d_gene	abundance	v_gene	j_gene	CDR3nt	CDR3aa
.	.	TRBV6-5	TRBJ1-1	TGTGCCAGCAGTTACTCGGGGGGGCTCGGCACTGAAGCTTTCTTT	CASSYSGGLGTEAFF
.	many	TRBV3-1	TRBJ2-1	TGTGCCAGCAGCCAAGAATGGTATGAGCAGTTCTTC	CASSQEWYEQFF
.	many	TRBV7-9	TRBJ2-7	TGTGCCAGCAGCGCGCGGGACAACTCCTACGAGCAGTACTTC	CASSARDNSYEQYF
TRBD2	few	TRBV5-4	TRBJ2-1	TGTGCCAGCAGTTTCGGACTAGCGGGAGGCCCCCCCTACAATGAGCAGTTCTTC	CASSFGLAGGPPYNEQFF
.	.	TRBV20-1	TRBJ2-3	TGCAGTGCTAGAGATGACCGGGAGCGGAAAGATACGCAGTATTTT	CSARDDRERKDTQYF
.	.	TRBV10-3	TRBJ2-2	TGTGCCACCTTACAGGGATCGAACACCGGGGAGCTGTTTTTT	CATLQGSNTGELFF
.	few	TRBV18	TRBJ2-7	TGTGCCAGCTCACCAAGAAGGATAGGGTCCTACGAGCAGTACTTC	CASSPRRIGSYEQYF
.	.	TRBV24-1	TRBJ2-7	TGTGCCACCAGTGACTATCTAGCGCCTCGCTCCTACGAGCAGTACTTC	CATSDYLAPRSYEQYF
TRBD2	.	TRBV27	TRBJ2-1	TGTGCCAGCAGTTCTAGCGGGGCAAGGGGGGTCTTC	CASSSSGARGVF
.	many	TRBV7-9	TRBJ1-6	TGTGCCAGCAGCTTCGGATCTCATTCACCCCTCCACTTT	CASSFGSHSPLHF
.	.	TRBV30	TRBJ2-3	TGTGCCTGGAGTCAACGAGATACGCAGTATTTT	CAWSQRDTQYF
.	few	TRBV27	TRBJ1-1	TGTGCCAGCAGTTTTGACCCAAGGACCACTGAAGCTTTCTTT	CASSFDPRTTEAFF
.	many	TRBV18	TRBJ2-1	TGTGCCAGCTCATTCCGGAGGGCTAGAGACAATGAGCAGTTCTTC	CASSFRRARDNEQFF
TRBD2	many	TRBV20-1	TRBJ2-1	TGCAGTGCTACGGCGGGGGAGATCAGGAGTGAGCAGTTCTTC	CSATAGEIRSEQFF
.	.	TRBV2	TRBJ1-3	TGTGCCAGCCTTCCGGGACTGCTCTCTGGAAACACCATATATTTT	CASLPGLLSGNTIYF
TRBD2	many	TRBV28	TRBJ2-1	TGTGCCAGCAGCCTCAAGGGGCGGGAGGGCCTGGCAAGTGAGCAGTTCTTC	CASSLKGREGLASEQFF
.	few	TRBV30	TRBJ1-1	TGTGCCTGGAGGGGGGACAAGGCCGTAGCCGAAGCTTTCTTT	CAWRGDKAVAEAFF
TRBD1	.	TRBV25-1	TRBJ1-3	TGTGCCAGCAGTCCGGGACAGCTAGTCTCTGGAAACACCATATATTTT	CASSPGQLVSGNTIYF
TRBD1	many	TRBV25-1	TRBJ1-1	TGTGCCAGCAGTGAATGGGGGACAGACACCACTGAAGCTTTCTTT	CASSEWGTDTTEAFF
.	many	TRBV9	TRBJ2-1	TGTGCCAGCAGCCCGATTACAGGGGAGGTCTACAATGAGCAGTTCTTC	CASSPITGEVYNEQFF
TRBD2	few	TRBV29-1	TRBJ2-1	TGCAGCGTTGAAGGGACTAGCGGGAAAGACAATGAGCAGTTCTTC	CSVEGTSGKDNEQFF